What follows are 20 T cell receptor beta chains derived from one specimen sequenced in a study of radiation and T cells in renal cell carcinoma. The treatment: 15 Gy SBRT to primary tumor, nephrectomy 4 weeks later. Repertoires were generated with immunoSEQ multiplex PCR, while TCRdb's copy carries only in-frame clones and drops some. This table holds about 20,000 clones, around 63% found once. Sequencing used tumor tissue, obtained from a patient whose treatment included radiotherapy and nephrectomy. These receptors all stem from a woman in her 70s with renal cell carcinoma.

The chain links TRBV19 to TRBJ1-5, with unresolved D. CDR3 length: 16 residues. Germline V lookup: CDR1 LNHDA, CDR2 SQIVND (reference sequence). V was pared by 7 bases and J by 0 bases, with 16 bases between. The CDR3 region is CASTRVTRGSNQPQHF. CDR3 sequence (DNA): TGTGCCAGTACTCGGGTCACCCGGGGTAGCAATCAGCCCCAGCATTTT.

The chain employs TRBV9 and TRBJ2-5; D ambiguous. CDR3 length equals 13 residues. Looked up from germline, CDR1 is SGDLS and CDR2 is YYNGEE. The V end was cut by 0 bases, the J end by 4 bases, with 7 bases between. CDR3 loop: CASSVGLRETQYF. CDR3 nucleotides: TGTGCCAGCAGCGTAGGACTGCGAGAGACCCAGTACTTC. Supplemented by reference TRBV9 and TRBJ2-5, the full variable domain reads DSGVTQTPKHLITATGQRVTLRCSPRSGDLSVYWYQQSLDQGLQFLIQYYNGEERAKGNILERFSAQQFPDLHSELNLSSLELGDSALYFCASSVGLRETQYFGPGTRLLVL.

The chain is built from TRBV6-5 and TRBJ2-7; D is unclear. Trimming stripped 0 bases from V and 2 bases from J, with 14 bases between. Germline-derived CDR1 and CDR2 are MNHEY and SVGAGI. This CDR3 is 16 amino acids long. The CDR3: CASSYSKVAFTYEQYF. DNA of the CDR3: TGTGCCAGCAGTTACTCGAAAGTCGCCTTTACCTACGAGCAGTACTTC.

V is TRBV27 and J is TRBJ2-1; tentative D call: TRBD1 (5 bases). The CDR3 sequence is 13 residues long. Germline loops: CDR1 MNHEY, CDR2 SMNVEV (reference sequence). V was pared by 2 bases and J by 8 bases, with 10 bases between. The CDR3 nucleotides are TGTGCCAGCAGTTTACCAGGGTGGGATGAGCAGTTCTTC. Translation: CASSLPGWDEQFF.

The count of this clone is one. The chain joins TRBV14 to TRBJ2-7; 7 positions agree with TRBD1. With V trimmed by 0 bases and J by 5 bases, 10 bases remained unmatched. Germline V lookup: CDR1 SGHDN, CDR2 FVKESK. The CDR3 sequence is 16 residues long. For the CDR3, the DNA is TGTGCCAGCAGCCAAGAACCGGGGCAGGGGGACAACGAGCAGTACTTC. It is translated as CASSQEPGQGDNEQYF.

By frequency in the sample, this clone is medium-sized. The chain combines TRBV2 with TRBJ1-5, with 8 nucleotides matching TRBD1. Germline CDR1 SNHLY, CDR2 FYNNEI. V shed 2 bases, J shed 5 bases, and the junction held 8 bases outside the gene matches. The CDR3 loop spans 16 amino acids. For the CDR3, the DNA is TGTGCCAGCAGTGAACTAGCCAGGGGGCTAGATCAGCCCCAGCATTTT. Protein product: CASSELARGLDQPQHF.

DNA for the CDR3: TGTGCCAGCAGGGATTGGGACTACACAGATACGCAGTATTTT. Its translation is CASRDWDYTDTQYF. The genes are TRBV7-2 and TRBJ2-3, with 7 bases fitting TRBD2. Looked up from germline, CDR1 is SGHTA and CDR2 is FQGNSA. V shed 6 bases and J 2 bases; nucleotides not matched to a gene: 5. This CDR3 region has 14 residues.

The chain combines TRBV5-4 with TRBJ2-1; D is possibly TRBD1 (6 bases). Trimming took off 5 bases at V and 0 bases at J, with 15 bases between the two ends. This CDR3 is 16 amino acids long. In germline, CDR1 is SGHNT, CDR2 YYREEE (reference sequence). The CDR3 loop is CASSSGGSSSYNEQFF. Here the CDR3 DNA reads TGTGCCAGCAGTAGTGGGGGCTCAAGCTCCTACAATGAGCAGTTCTTC.

The rearrangement links TRBV28 to TRBJ2-6; D could derive from TRBD1 or TRBD2 (5 bases each). The CDR3 is 15 residues long. Germline V lookup: CDR1 MDHEN, CDR2 SYDVKM. Trimming left V 3 bases short and J 4 bases short, with 10 bases between. CDR3 coding DNA: TGTGCCAGCAGTTTGCCCGGGGACGGGGCCAACGTCCTGACTTTC. This encodes CASSLPGDGANVLTF.

V is TRBV7-2 and J is TRBJ1-1, with D unresolved. Germline V gives CDR1 SGHTA, CDR2 FQGNSA. CDR3 length equals 11 residues. V was pared by 5 bases and J by 11 bases, with 12 bases between. The CDR3 bases are TGTGCCAGCAGCCAGAGCACCCTGGCTTTCTTT. This translates into CASSQSTLAFF.

V and J are TRBV9 and TRBJ2-5; 8 nucleotides match TRBD2. The CDR3 extends over 15 amino acids. J was trimmed by 4 bases and V by 4 bases; bases with no gene match: 9. From germline, CDR1 is SGDLS and CDR2 YYNGEE. CDR3 region: CASSKTGTSPETQYF. CDR3 in DNA: TGTGCCAGCAGCAAGACCGGGACTAGTCCAGAGACCCAGTACTTC. The complete variable domain, with remaining parts taken from reference TRBV9 and TRBJ2-5, reads DSGVTQTPKHLITATGQRVTLRCSPRSGDLSVYWYQQSLDQGLQFLIQYYNGEERAKGNILERFSAQQFPDLHSELNLSSLELGDSALYFCASSKTGTSPETQYFGPGTRLLVL.

The chain couples TRBV19 to TRBJ2-2; D is unresolved. Trimming cost V 6 bases and J 0 bases, with 17 bases left between them. There are 17 residues in the CDR3. Germline CDR1 LNHDA, CDR2 SQIVND (reference sequence). Written as DNA, the CDR3 is TGTGCCAGTAGCGCTACACCGAGAAGGTCGAACACCGGGGAGCTGTTTTTT. Encoded protein: CASSATPRRSNTGELFF.

This clone came up a few times. V is TRBV27 and J is TRBJ1-2, with D possibly TRBD1 on 6 matching bases. CDR1 is MNHEY and CDR2 is SMNVEV in the germline V gene (reference sequence). CDR3 size: 14 residues. V was cut by 3 bases and J by 6 bases, with 14 bases left in between. CDR3 in DNA: TGTGCCAGCAGTTTCCTCGACAGGTTTGATGGCTACACCTTC. It is translated as CASSFLDRFDGYTF.

The CDR3 loop reads CATSRDTGLQETQYF. DNA of the CDR3: TGTGCCACCAGCAGGGATACAGGGCTCCAAGAGACCCAGTACTTC. The V call is TRBV15, the J call TRBJ2-5, with TRBD1 as a possible D gene (6 bases). CDR1 is LNHNV, CDR2 YYDKDF, per germline (reference sequence). This CDR3 has 15 residues. V shed 3 bases and J shed 1 base, with 12 bases lying between them.

The chain couples TRBV7-2 to TRBJ2-7, with D unresolved. V gave up 1 base and J gave up 5 bases, with 15 bases separating them. The CDR3 loop spans 15 amino acids. Per germline, CDR1 SGHTA and CDR2 FQGNSA. The CDR3 loop reads CASSLVRKGIHEQYF. CDR3 DNA sequence: TGTGCCAGCAGCTTAGTGCGTAAGGGTATCCACGAGCAGTACTTC. The variable domain in full, completed from reference TRBV7-2 and TRBJ2-7, reads GAGVSQSPSNKVTEKGKDVELRCDPISGHTALYWYRQSLGQGLEFLIYFQGNSAPDKSGLPSDRFSAERTGGSVSTLTIQRTQQEDSAVYLCASSLVRKGIHEQYFGPGTRLTVT.

The rearrangement links TRBV6-8 to TRBJ1-1; TRBD1 aligns across 7 bases. Germline trimming cut 6 bases from V and 0 bases from J; bases unmatched to any gene: 4. This CDR3 has 14 residues. The germline V gene has CDR1 MNHGY and CDR2 SAAAGT. CDR3 in DNA: TGTGCCAGCAGCCAGGACAGGATGAACACTGAAGCTTTCTTT. Amino acids: CASSQDRMNTEAFF.

This clone was detected a few times. V and J are TRBV28 and TRBJ1-2, with D perhaps TRBD1 (6 bases). This CDR3 spans 15 amino acids. From germline, CDR1 is MDHEN and CDR2 SYDVKM. V lost 3 bases and J lost 4, with 15 bases in between. As DNA, the CDR3 is TGTGCCAGCAGTTTTTGGGACATCGGGACCTATGGCTACACCTTC. Translation: CASSFWDIGTYGYTF.

This rearrangement joins TRBV5-1 to TRBJ2-1; 7 nucleotides line up with TRBD1. Germline V gene data show CDR1 as SGHRS and CDR2 as YFSETQ. With V trimmed by 0 bases and J by 2 bases, 5 bases remained unmatched. This CDR3 region has 16 residues. As DNA, the CDR3 is TGCGCCAGCAGCTTGGGAGGGGGCAAGGCCTACAATGAGCAGTTCTTC. Protein: CASSLGGGKAYNEQFF.

There are a few counts of this clone. The gene calls are TRBV27 and TRBJ2-3; unclear D gene. The CDR3 consists of 12 residues. Germline CDR1 reads MNHEY; CDR2 reads SMNVEV (reference sequence). V was shortened by 3 bases and J by 2 bases, with 3 bases between the two germline ends. CDR3 amino acids: CASSFPTDTQYF. The DNA of the CDR3 is TGTGCCAGCAGTTTCCCCACAGATACGCAGTATTTT.

The chain recombines TRBV10-3 with TRBJ2-1; TRBD1 agrees at 7 bases. The CDR3 extends over 14 amino acids. Germline lookup yields CDR1 ENHRY and CDR2 SYGVKD. V shed 2 bases, J shed 3 bases, and the junction held 1 base outside the gene matches. CDR3 nucleotides: TGTGCCATCAGTGAGGGACAGGACTACAATGAGCAGTTCTTC. It yields the protein CAISEGQDYNEQFF.